This T cell receptor beta chain comes out of a study of blood T cell repertoires in COVID-19. Study-level background: The samples span acute and convalescent COVID-19 from the United States, Italy and Spain. From T cells, B-cell-depleted T cells, or PBMCs came the material, which was cDNA or gDNA.

Enrolled during active infection, Seattle patients were then followed longitudinally. Source study methods: Reference gene primer amplification yielded estimated nucleated cell counts. The method was immunoSEQ multiplex PCR; TCRdb's version includes in-frame clones alone and lacks a portion of them. That table furnishes V, J and clone size, whereas the DNA furnished D and trimming. The sample has roughly 200,000 clones, 82% seen once. The CDR3 totals 16 residues. Trimming took 5 bases from V and 1 from J; bases not matched to a gene: 9. CDR1 is SEHNR, CDR2 FQNEAQ, per germline (reference sequence). Sequencing was carried out using peripheral blood. This sequence was found in a woman older than 75 with COVID-19, enrolled during active disease. The chain carries TRBV7-9 and TRBJ1-1; 8 bases line up with TRBD1. CDR3 sequence (DNA): TGTGCCAGCAGCCCACACACCGGGACAGGGAACACTGAAGCTTTCTTT. Translated, it gives CASSPHTGTGNTEAFF.